The 3 T cell receptor beta chains below all came from one sample that was sequenced in a study of sequential checkpoint blockade in melanoma. Only in-frame clones appear in the TCRdb table, and some are missing; sequencing was by immunoSEQ multiplex PCR. The sample yields about 28,000 clones, roughly nine tenths seen once. Treatment defined: randomized to nivolumab then ipilimumab (arm A) or the reverse (arm B). Sequenced here: CD8+ T cells sorted from blood (inferred from file names), sampled from a patient given nivolumab and ipilimumab in sequence. Receptors were obtained from a human donor with melanoma.

V gene TRBV19 combines with J gene TRBJ2-2; TRBD2 is a possible D gene (5 bases). The germline V gene has CDR1 LNHDA and CDR2 SQIVND (reference sequence). Trimming removed 11 bases from V and 6 bases from J, with 13 bases in between. The CDR3 covers 12 residues. CDR3 DNA: TGTGCCGTTAGAGGGATTGCCGGGGAGCTGTTTTTT. Translation: CAVRGIAGELFF.

V gene TRBV7-9 combines with J gene TRBJ1-1; tentatively, D is TRBD1 (5 bases). CDR3 size: 13 residues. Between the trimmed V and J ends, which lost 0 bases and 9 bases, there was a span of 11 bases. Germline CDR1 is SEHNR and CDR2 is FQNEAQ (reference sequence). CDR3 sequence: CASSLALGGKAFF. CDR3 nucleotide sequence: TGTGCCAGCAGCTTAGCGCTCGGGGGAAAAGCTTTCTTT.

This rearrangement joins TRBV6-6 to TRBJ2-1; D unclear. Germline V gene lookup returns CDR1 MNHNY and CDR2 SVGAGI (reference sequence). The CDR3 totals 12 residues. V lost 5 bases and J 4 bases, leaving 6 bases between the germline ends. This chain's CDR3 is CASSGRYNEQFF. CDR3 coding DNA: TGTGCCAGCAGTGGCAGGTACAATGAGCAGTTCTTC.